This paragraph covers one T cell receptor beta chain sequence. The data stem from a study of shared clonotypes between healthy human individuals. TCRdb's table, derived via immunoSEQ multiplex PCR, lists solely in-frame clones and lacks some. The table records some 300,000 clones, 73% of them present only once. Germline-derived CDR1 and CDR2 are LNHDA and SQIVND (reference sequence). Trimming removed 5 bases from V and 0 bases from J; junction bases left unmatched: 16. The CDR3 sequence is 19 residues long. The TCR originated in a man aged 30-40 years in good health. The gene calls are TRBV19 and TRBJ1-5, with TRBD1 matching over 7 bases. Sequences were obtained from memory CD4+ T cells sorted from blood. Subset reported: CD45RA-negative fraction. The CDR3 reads CASSSIAQGGKGSNQPQHF. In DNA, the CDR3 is TGTGCCAGTAGTTCGATCGCCCAGGGGGGAAAAGGTAGCAATCAGCCCCAGCATTTT.